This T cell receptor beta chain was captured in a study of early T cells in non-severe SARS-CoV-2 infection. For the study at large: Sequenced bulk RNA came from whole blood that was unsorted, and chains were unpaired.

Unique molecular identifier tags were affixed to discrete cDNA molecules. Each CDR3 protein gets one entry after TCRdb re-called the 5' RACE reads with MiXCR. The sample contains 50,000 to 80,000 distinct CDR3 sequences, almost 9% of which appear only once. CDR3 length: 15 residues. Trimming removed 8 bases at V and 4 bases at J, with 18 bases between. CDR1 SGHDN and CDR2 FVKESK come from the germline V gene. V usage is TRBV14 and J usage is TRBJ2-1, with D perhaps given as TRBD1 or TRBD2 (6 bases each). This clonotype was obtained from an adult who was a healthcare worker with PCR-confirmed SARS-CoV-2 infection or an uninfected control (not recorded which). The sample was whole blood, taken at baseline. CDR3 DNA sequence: TGTGCCAGCGCCTTGGGGGGCGCTGGGTACAATGAGCAGTTCTTC. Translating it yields CASALGGAGYNEQFF.